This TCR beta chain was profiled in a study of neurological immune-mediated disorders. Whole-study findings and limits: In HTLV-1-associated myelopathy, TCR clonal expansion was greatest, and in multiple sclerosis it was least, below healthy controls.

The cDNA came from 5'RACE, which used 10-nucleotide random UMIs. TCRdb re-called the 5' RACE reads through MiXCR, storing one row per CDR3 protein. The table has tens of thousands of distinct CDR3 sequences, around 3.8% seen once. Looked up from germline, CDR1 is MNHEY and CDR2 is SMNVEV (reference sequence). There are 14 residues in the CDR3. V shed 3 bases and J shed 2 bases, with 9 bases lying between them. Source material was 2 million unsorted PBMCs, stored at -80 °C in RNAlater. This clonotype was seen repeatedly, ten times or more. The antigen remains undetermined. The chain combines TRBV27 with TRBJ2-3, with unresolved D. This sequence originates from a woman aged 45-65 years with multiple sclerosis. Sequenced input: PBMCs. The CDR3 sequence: CASSFRFYTDTQYF. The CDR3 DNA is TGTGCCAGCAGTTTTAGGTTTTACACAGATACGCAGTATTTT.